This T cell receptor (beta chain) was sequenced in a study of graft-versus-host responses after intestinal transplantation. Study background: Every transplant recipient was induced with anti-thymocyte globulin, then maintained on tacrolimus and steroids for two to three years. The study's findings and limits: Declining HvG levels early post-transplant were linked to peak circulating GvH clone levels.

The CDR3 loop spans 17 amino acids. Turning to this clone: Its antigen remains unknown.

The method was immunoSEQ multiplex PCR; TCRdb's version includes in-frame clones alone and lacks a portion of them. The sample yields around 25,000 clones, 80% to 90% seen once. V gene TRBV22-1 combines with J gene TRBJ1-2. TRBV22-1 is marked as a pseudogene. Here the sequenced sample was PBMCs, taken 463 days after intestinal transplant. This clonotype was sampled from a human patient who received an intestinal transplant, so some T cells may come from the graft donor. The CDR3 DNA reads as TGTCCTGGGAGAGTATCCAGAAAGCCGAGAAAGACCTATGGCTACACCTTC. This sequence encodes CPGRVSRKPRKTYGYTF.